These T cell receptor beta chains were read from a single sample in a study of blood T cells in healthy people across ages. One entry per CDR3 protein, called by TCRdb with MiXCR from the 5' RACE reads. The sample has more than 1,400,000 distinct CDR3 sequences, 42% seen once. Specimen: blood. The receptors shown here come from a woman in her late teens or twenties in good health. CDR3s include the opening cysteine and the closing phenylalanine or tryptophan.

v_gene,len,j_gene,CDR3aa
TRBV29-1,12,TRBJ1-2,CSVRYTNYGYTF
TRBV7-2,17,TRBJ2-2,CASSLVFATSPSGELFF
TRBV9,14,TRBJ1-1,CASSATRGGTEAFF
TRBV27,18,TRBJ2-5,CASSLWSSGRYSQETQYF
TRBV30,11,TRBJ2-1,CAASGNNEQFF
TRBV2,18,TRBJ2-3,CASSDAGLAGGNTDTQYF
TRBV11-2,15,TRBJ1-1,CASSANGVEGTEAFF
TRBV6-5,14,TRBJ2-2,CASRPGLGTGELFF
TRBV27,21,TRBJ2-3,CASSLSIRLIAGGLSTDTQYF
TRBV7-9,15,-,CASSLERGAYYEQYF
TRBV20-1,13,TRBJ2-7,CSAAQGVTYEQYF
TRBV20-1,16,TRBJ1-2,CSARERRGVWTGGYTF
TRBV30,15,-,CAWSEAIRAGETQYF
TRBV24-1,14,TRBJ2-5,CATSKPGAGETQYF
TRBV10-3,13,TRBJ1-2,CAISESADYGYTF
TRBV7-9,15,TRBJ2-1,CAMQGWLADYNEQFF
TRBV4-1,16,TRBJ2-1,CASSHHDSGSYNEQFF
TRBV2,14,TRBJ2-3,CASREMLGRPTQYF
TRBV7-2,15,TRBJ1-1,CASSLVAGAATEAFF
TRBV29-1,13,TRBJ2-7,CSVGGQGLYEQYF
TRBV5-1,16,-,CASSPRLAGVPYEQYF
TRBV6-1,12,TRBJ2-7,CASSRKGWEQYF
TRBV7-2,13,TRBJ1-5,CASSCRENQPQHF
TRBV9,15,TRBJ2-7,CASSVGQAGSYEQYF
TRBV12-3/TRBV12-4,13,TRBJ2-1,CASSAFARDEQFF
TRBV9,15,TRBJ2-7,CASSAGTGYAYEQYF
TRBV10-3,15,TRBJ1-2,CAISESTGFNYGYTF
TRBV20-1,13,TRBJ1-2,CSASRDSGYGYTF
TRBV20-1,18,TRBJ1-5,CSAKSSGTGRYSNQPQHF
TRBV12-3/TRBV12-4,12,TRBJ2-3,CASTGGADTQYF
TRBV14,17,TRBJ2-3,CASSPSLWLAGTDTQYF
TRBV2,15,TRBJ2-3,CASSDARIGTDTQYF
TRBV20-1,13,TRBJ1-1,CRATGGINTEAFF
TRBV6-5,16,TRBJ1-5,CATSTGAKLGNQPQHF
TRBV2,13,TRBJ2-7,CASKIYFSYEQYF
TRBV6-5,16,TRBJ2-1,CASSYSSWDSVNEQFF
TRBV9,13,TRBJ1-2,CASSNRQVYGYTF
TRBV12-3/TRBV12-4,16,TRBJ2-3,CASTRSVLGGRDTQYF
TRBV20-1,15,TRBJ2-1,CSAPRRGSSYNEQFF
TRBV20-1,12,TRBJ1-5,CSARDGPPPQHF
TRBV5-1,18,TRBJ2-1,CASSLESPGQGLYNEQFF
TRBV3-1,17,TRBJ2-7,CASSQSAGKGLNYEQYF
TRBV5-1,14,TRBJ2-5,CASSPGGTQETQYF
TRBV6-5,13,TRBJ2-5,CASSYSRQETQYF
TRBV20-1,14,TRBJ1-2,CSARDPIGDYGYTF
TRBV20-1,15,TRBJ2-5,CSASSSGGTQETQYF
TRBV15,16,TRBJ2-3,CATSRGLAGSGDTQYF
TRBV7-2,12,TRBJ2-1,CASSLEINEQFF
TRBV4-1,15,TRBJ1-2,CASSQGDAGVKGYTF
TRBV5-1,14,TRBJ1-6,CASSEDSLGSPLHF
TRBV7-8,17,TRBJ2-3,CASSLYRDEDFPDTQYF
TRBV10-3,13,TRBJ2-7,CAISGTSAYERYF
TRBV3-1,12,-,CASSQFGETQYF
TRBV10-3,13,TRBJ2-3,CAISAQSTDTQYF
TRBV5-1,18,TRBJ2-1,CASSLGLAGEGIYNEQFF
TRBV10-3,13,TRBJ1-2,CASLGQGDYGYTF
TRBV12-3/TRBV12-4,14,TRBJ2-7,CASSDGAGAGKQYF
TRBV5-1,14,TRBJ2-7,CASSSGLAGGEQYF
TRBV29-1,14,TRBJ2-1,CSVADRGLYNEQFF
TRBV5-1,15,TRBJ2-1,CASRERPGQGYEQFF